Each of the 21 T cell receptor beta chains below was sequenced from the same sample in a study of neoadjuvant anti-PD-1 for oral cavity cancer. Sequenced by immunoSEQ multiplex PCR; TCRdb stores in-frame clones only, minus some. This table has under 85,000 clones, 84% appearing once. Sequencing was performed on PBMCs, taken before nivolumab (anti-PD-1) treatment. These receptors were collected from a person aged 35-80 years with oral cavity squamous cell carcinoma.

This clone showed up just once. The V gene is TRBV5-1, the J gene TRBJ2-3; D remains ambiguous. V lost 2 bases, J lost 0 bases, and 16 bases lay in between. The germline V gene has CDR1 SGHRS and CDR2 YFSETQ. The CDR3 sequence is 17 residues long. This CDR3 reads CASSLLSSDTSTDTQYF. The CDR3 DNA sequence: TGCGCCAGCAGCTTACTAAGCAGCGACACTAGCACAGATACGCAGTATTTT.

Here the CDR3 DNA reads TGTGCCAGCAGCTTGGGCGGGAGCGTGTACGAGCAGTACTTC. Amino acid sequence: CASSLGGSVYEQYF. The rearrangement joins TRBV5-6 to TRBJ2-7, with 7 positions matching TRBD2. CDR1 SGHDT and CDR2 YYEEEE come from the germline V gene. CDR3 length: 14 residues. Trimming removed 0 bases from V and 4 bases from J; junction bases left unmatched: 4.

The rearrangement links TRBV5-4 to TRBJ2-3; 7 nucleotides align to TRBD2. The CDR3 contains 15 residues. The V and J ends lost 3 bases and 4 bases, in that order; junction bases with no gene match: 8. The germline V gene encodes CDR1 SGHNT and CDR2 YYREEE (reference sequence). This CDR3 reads CASSWGGERADTQYF. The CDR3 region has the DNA TGTGCCAGCAGCTGGGGGGGAGAACGAGCAGATACGCAGTATTTT. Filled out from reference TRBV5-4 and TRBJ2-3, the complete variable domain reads ETGVTQSPTHLIKTRGQQVTLRCSSQSGHNTVSWYQQALGQGPQFIFQYYREEENGRGNFPPRFSGLQFPNYSSELNVNALELDDSALYLCASSWGGERADTQYFGPGTRLTVL.

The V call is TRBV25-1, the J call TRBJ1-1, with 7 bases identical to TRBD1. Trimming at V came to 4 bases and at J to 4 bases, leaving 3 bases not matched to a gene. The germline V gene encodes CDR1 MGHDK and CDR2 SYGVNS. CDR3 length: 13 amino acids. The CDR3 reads CASSVGGLTEAFF. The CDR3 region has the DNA TGTGCCAGCAGTGTAGGGGGCCTCACTGAAGCTTTCTTT.

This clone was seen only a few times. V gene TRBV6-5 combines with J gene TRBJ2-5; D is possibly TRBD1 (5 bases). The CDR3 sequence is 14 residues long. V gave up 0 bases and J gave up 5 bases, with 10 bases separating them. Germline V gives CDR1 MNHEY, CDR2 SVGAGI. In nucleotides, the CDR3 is TGTGCCAGCAGTTACTCTTCCCCAGGGGAGACCCAGTACTTC. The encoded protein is CASSYSSPGETQYF.

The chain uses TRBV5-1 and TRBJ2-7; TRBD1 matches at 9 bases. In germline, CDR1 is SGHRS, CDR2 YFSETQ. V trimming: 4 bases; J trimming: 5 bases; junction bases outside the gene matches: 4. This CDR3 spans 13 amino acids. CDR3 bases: TGCGCCAGCAGCCCGGGGACAGGGAACGAGCAGTACTTC. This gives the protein CASSPGTGNEQYF.

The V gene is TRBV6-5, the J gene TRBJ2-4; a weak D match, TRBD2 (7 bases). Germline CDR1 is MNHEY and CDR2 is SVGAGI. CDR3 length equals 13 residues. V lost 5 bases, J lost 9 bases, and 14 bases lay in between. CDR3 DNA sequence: TGTGCCAGCAGTCTGACAGGCGGGGGCATTCAGTACTTC. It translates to CASSLTGGGIQYF.

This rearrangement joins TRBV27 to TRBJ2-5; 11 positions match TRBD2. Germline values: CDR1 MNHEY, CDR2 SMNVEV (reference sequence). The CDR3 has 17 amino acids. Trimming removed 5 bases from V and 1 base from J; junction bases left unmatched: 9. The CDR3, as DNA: TGTGCCAGCAGTACCCCGGGACTAGCGGTATCCCAAGAGACCCAGTACTTC. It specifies CASSTPGLAVSQETQYF.

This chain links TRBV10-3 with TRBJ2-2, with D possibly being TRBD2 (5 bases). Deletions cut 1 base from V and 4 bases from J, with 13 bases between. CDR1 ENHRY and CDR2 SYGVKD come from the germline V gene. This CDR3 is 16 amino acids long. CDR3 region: CAISELGSTSTGELFF. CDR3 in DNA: TGTGCCATCAGTGAGTTAGGGAGCACATCCACCGGGGAGCTGTTTTTT.

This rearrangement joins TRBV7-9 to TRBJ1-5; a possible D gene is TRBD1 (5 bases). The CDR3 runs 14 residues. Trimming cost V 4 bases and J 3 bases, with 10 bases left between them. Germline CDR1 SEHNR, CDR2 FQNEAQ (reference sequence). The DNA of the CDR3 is TGTGCCAGCAGCTCCGGGGGGTTCAATCAGCCCCAGCATTTT. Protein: CASSSGGFNQPQHF.

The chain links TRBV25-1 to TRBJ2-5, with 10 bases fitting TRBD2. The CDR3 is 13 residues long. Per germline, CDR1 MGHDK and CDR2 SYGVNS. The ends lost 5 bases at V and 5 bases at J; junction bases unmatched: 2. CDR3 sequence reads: CASSWTSGETQYF. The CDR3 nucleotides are TGTGCCAGCAGTTGGACTAGCGGCGAGACCCAGTACTTC.

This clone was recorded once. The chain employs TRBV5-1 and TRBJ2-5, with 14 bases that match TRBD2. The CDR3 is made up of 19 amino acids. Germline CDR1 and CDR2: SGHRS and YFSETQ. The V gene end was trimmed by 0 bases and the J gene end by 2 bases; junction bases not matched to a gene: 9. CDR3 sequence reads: CASSLGLAGGPGYQETQYF. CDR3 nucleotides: TGCGCCAGCAGCTTGGGACTAGCGGGAGGGCCGGGATATCAAGAGACCCAGTACTTC.

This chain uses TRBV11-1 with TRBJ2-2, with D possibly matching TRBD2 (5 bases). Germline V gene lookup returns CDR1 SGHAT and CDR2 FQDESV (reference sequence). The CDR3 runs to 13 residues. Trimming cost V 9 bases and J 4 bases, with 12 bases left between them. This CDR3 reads CASGLRRTGELFF. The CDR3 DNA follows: TGTGCCAGTGGACTCCGGCGCACCGGGGAGCTGTTTTTT.

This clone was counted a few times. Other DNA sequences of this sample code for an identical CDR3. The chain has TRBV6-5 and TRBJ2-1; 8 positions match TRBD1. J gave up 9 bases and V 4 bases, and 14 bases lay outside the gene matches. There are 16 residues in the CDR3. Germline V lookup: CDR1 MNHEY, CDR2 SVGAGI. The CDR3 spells CASSSGGQGILGEQFF. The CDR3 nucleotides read TGTGCCAGCAGTTCCGGAGGACAGGGAATTCTGGGTGAGCAGTTCTTC.

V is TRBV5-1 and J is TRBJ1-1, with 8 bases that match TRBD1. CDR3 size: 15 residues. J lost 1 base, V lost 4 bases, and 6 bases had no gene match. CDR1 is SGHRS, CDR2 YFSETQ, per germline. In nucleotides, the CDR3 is TGCGCCAGCAGCCGTGGACAGGGAACGAACACTGAAGCTTTCTTT. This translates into CASSRGQGTNTEAFF.

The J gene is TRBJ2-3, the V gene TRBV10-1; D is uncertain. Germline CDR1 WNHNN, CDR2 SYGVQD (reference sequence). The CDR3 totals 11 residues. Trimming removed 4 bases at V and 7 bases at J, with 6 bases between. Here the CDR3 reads CASSARNTQYF. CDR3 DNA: TGCGCCAGCAGTGCCAGGAATACGCAGTATTTT.

This CDR3 is CASSDVGTGAFF. For the CDR3, the DNA is TGTGCCAGCAGCGACGTAGGGACAGGGGCTTTCTTT. V gene TRBV6-1 combines with J gene TRBJ1-1; 9 nucleotides line up with TRBD1. Germline CDR1 reads MNHNS; CDR2 reads SASEGT. Unmatched junction bases numbered 7, after V lost 6 bases and J lost 11 bases. This CDR3 has 12 residues.

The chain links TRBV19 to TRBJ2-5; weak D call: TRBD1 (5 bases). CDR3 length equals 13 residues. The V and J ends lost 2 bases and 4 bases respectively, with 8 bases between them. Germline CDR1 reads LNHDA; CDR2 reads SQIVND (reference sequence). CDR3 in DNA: TGTGCCAGTAGTATAAGGCAGGGAGAGACCCAGTACTTC. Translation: CASSIRQGETQYF.

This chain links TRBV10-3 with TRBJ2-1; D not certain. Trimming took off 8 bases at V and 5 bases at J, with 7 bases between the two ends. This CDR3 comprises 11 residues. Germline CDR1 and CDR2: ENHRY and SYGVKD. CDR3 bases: TGTGCCATCGGCCCGGACAATGAGCAGTTCTTC. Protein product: CAIGPDNEQFF.

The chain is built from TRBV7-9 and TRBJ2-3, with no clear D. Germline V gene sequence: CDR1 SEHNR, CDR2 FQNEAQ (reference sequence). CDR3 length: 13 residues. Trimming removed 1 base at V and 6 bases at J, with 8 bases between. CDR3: CASSLEIWDTQYF. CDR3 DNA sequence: TGTGCCAGCAGCTTAGAAATTTGGGATACGCAGTATTTT.

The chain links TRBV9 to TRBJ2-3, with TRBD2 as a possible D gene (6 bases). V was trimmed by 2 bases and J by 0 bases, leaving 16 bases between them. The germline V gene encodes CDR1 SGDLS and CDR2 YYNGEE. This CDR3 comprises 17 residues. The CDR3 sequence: CASSVGGGGASTDTQYF. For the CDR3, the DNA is TGTGCCAGCAGCGTGGGGGGTGGCGGCGCTAGCACAGATACGCAGTATTTT.